What follows are 20 T cell receptor beta chains derived from one specimen sequenced in a study of blood T cell repertoires in COVID-19. Assay used: immunoSEQ multiplex PCR; TCRdb lists only in-frame clones, some missing. The data show 43,000 or so clones, around 88% seen once. The sequenced material came from peripheral blood. The receptor source for this set is a woman older than 75 with acute or convalescent COVID-19.

The chain employs TRBV11-2 and TRBJ1-3; D remains unclear. The CDR3 consists of 14 residues. The germline gives CDR1 SGHAT, CDR2 FQNNGV. Trimming removed 0 bases from V and 8 bases from J, with 11 bases in between. The CDR3 sequence: CASSLDGIRHTIYF. For the CDR3, the DNA is TGTGCCAGCAGCTTAGACGGGATCCGGCACACCATATATTTT.

CDR3 DNA: TGCGCCAGCAGAGCAGGGGGATCGGGTGGTCAGCCCCAGCATTTT. It yields the protein CASRAGGSGGQPQHF. The V and J genes are TRBV10-2 and TRBJ1-5, with 7 bases that match TRBD1. The V gene end was trimmed by 6 bases and the J gene end by 6 bases; junction bases not matched to a gene: 11. Germline V CDR1 and CDR2: WSHSY, SAAADI. This CDR3 is 15 amino acids long.

This clone was recorded once. One junction end does not reproduce the germline sequence, and a read error may be involved. The V call is TRBV2, the J call TRBJ2-3, with TRBD2 matching 9 bases. Germline CDR1 SNHLY, CDR2 FYNNEI. CDR3 length: 15 amino acids. The chain's CDR3 is CASSEVGTSKDTQYF. The CDR3 DNA follows: TGTGCCAGCAGTGAAGTGGGGACTAGCAAAGATACGCAGTATTTT.

The genes are TRBV2 and TRBJ1-6; no definite D call. This CDR3 region has 15 residues. V lost 8 bases, J lost 9 bases, and 20 bases lay in between. Germline V gene data show CDR1 as SNHLY and CDR2 as FYNNEI. CDR3 region: CASGWLADNGSPLHF. The CDR3 nucleotides read TGTGCCAGCGGCTGGTTGGCAGACAATGGTTCACCCCTCCACTTT.

The rearrangement uses TRBV2 and TRBJ2-1, with 8 bases that match TRBD2. Unmatched junction bases numbered 6, after V lost 7 bases and J lost 4 bases. CDR3 length: 14 residues. CDR1 SNHLY and CDR2 FYNNEI come from the germline V gene. CDR3 in DNA: TGTGCCAGCACCGCGCGGGGGGCATACAATGAGCAGTTCTTC. Its protein product is CASTARGAYNEQFF.

The chain uses TRBV5-4 and TRBJ1-5; no clear D. Germline V gives CDR1 SGHNT, CDR2 YYREEE (reference sequence). This CDR3 has 12 amino acids. Trimming took off 7 bases at V and 1 base at J, with 6 bases between the two ends. The CDR3 DNA reads as TGTGCCAGCTACAGAAGCAATCAGCCCCAGCATTTT. Translation: CASYRSNQPQHF. Variable domain in full (rest from reference TRBV5-4 and TRBJ1-5): ETGVTQSPTHLIKTRGQQVTLRCSSQSGHNTVSWYQQALGQGPQFIFQYYREEENGRGNFPPRFSGLQFPNYSSELNVNALELDDSALYLCASYRSNQPQHFGDGTRLSIL.

CDR3 sequence (DNA): TGTGCCAGCAGCATTCGACTAGCGGCCTACAATGAGCAGTTCTTC. This translates into CASSIRLAAYNEQFF. This chain joins TRBV11-3 and TRBJ2-1; TRBD2 aligns across 9 bases. The germline V gene encodes CDR1 SGHNT and CDR2 YENEEA. The CDR3 spans 15 residues. The V and J ends lost 5 bases and 2 bases, in that order; junction bases with no gene match: 4.

The chain has TRBV10-2 and TRBJ2-5, with 10 bases that match TRBD1. Losses at the gene ends were 3 bases for V and 1 base for J; bases not matched to a gene: 8. Per the germline V gene, CDR1 is WSHSY and CDR2 is SAAADI. The CDR3 spans 17 residues. The CDR3 coding sequence is TGCGCCAGCAGTGACGGGACAGGGGCGTCATCCCAAGAGACCCAGTACTTC. Protein product: CASSDGTGASSQETQYF.

The chain links TRBV6-5 to TRBJ1-4, with D perhaps TRBD1 (5 bases). The CDR3 runs to 15 residues. Per germline, CDR1 MNHEY and CDR2 SVGAGI. The V end lost 6 bases, the J end lost 4 bases, and 15 bases lay between the germline ends. Here the CDR3 DNA reads TGTGCCAGCAGCCACGGAGGGGACTTTAATGAAAAACTGTTTTTT. Protein product: CASSHGGDFNEKLFF.

This chain connects TRBV6-6 to TRBJ2-1, with a weak D call TRBD1 (5 bases). Germline V lookup: CDR1 MNHNY, CDR2 SVGAGI (reference sequence). The CDR3 spans 15 residues. V was shortened by 5 bases and J by 1 base, with 12 bases between the two germline ends. The CDR3 protein is CASSLDSSSYNEQFF. As DNA, the CDR3 is TGTGCCAGCAGTCTCGACAGCAGTTCCTACAATGAGCAGTTCTTC.

J is TRBJ2-1 and V is TRBV10-3; tentatively, D is TRBD1 (6 bases). From germline, CDR1 is ENHRY and CDR2 SYGVKD. Trimming removed 6 bases at V and 0 bases at J, with 15 bases between. The CDR3 extends over 16 amino acids. The CDR3 spells CAISPKGHSSYNEQFF. The CDR3 nucleotides read TGTGCCATCAGCCCCAAGGGACATAGCTCCTACAATGAGCAGTTCTTC.

V and J are TRBV19 and TRBJ1-1, with 8 bases fitting TRBD1. The CDR3 is 13 residues long. Germline CDR1 reads LNHDA; CDR2 reads SQIVND (reference sequence). Trimming took 4 bases from V and 10 from J; bases not matched to a gene: 8. The CDR3 DNA is TGTGCCAGTAGTAATTTAGAAACAGGGGGAGCTTTCTTT. Protein: CASSNLETGGAFF.

This chain links TRBV6-6 with TRBJ1-4; D perhaps matches TRBD1 (6 bases). V lost 6 bases and J 4 bases, leaving 12 bases between the germline ends. CDR1 MNHNY and CDR2 SVGAGI come from the germline V gene (reference sequence). There are 14 residues in the CDR3. The CDR3 region has the DNA TGTGCCAGCAGCCATGGACAGATTAATGAAAAACTGTTTTTT. It encodes CASSHGQINEKLFF.

The chain combines TRBV4-2 with TRBJ1-5; no definite D call. Trimming cost V 0 bases and J 0 bases, with 12 bases left between them. The germline V gene has CDR1 LGHNA and CDR2 YNFKEQ. This CDR3 contains 17 residues. The CDR3, as DNA: TGTGCCAGCAGCCAAGAGGTCGGGTCAGATAGCAATCAGCCCCAGCATTTT. Its translation: CASSQEVGSDSNQPQHF.

The chain links TRBV10-3 to TRBJ1-2; TRBD1 is a possible D gene (5 bases). This CDR3 region has 14 residues. The ends were cut back, 3 bases at V and 4 bases at J, with 12 bases in the middle. The germline gives CDR1 ENHRY, CDR2 SYGVKD. CDR3 sequence reads: CAISDGGEGYGYTF. The DNA for the CDR3 is TGTGCCATCAGTGACGGGGGGGAAGGCTATGGCTACACCTTC.

The V and J genes are TRBV6-5 and TRBJ1-1, with D possibly being TRBD1 (5 bases). CDR3 length equals 15 residues. V shed 6 bases and J shed 0 bases, with 14 bases lying between them. Germline-derived CDR1 and CDR2 are MNHEY and SVGAGI. CDR3 coding DNA: TGTGCCAGCAGCGTAGCTGGGGCCTTGAACACTGAAGCTTTCTTT. This sequence encodes CASSVAGALNTEAFF.

This clone was seen just once. This chain joins TRBV5-1 and TRBJ2-7; tentative D call: TRBD2 (5 bases). Germline values: CDR1 SGHRS, CDR2 YFSETQ. CDR3 size: 16 residues. Trimming pared 0 bases from V and 6 bases from J, leaving 19 bases between. The DNA for the CDR3 is TGCGCCAGCAGCTTGGAATCCCGGGATTTACGCGGCGAGCAGTACTTC. Translation: CASSLESRDLRGEQYF.

The rearrangement joins TRBV27 to TRBJ2-7, with D maybe TRBD1 (6 bases). V was cut by 5 bases and J by 3 bases, with 14 bases left in between. Germline CDR1 is MNHEY and CDR2 is SMNVEV (reference sequence). The length of the CDR3 is 14 residues. The CDR3 reads CASSPRTASYEQYF. As DNA, the CDR3 is TGTGCCAGCAGTCCAAGGACAGCAAGCTACGAGCAGTACTTC.

The rearrangement links TRBV7-6 to TRBJ2-5; D is possibly TRBD2 (6 bases). The CDR3 is 17 amino acids. From germline, CDR1 is SGHVS and CDR2 FNYEAQ. Trimming cost V 5 bases and J 2 bases, with 21 bases left between them. CDR3 amino acids: CASSQPFETRRQETQYF. The CDR3 DNA is TGTGCCAGCAGCCAACCCTTCGAGACTAGAAGACAAGAGACCCAGTACTTC.

This clone was counted between two and nine times. The chain couples TRBV28 to TRBJ1-1; 7 bases align to TRBD1. This CDR3 is built from 16 residues. The germline CDR1 and CDR2 sequences are MDHEN and SYDVKM. Unmatched junction bases numbered 6, after V lost 2 bases and J lost 0 bases. DNA for the CDR3: TGTGCCAGCAGTTTAGATTGGGGACAGATGAACACTGAAGCTTTCTTT. Encoded protein: CASSLDWGQMNTEAFF.